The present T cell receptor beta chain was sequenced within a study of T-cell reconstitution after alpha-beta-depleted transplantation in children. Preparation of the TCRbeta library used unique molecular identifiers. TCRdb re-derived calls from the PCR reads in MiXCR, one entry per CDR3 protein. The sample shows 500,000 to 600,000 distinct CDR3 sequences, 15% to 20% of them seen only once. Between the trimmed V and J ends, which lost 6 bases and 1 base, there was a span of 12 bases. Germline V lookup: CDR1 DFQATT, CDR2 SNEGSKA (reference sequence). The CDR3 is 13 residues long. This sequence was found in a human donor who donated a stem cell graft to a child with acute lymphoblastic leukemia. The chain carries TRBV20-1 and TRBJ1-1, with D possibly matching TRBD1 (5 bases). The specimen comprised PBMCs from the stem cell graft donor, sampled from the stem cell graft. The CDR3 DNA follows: TGCAGTGCAATCACCGGGGGGAACACTGAAGCTTTCTTT. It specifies CSAITGGNTEAFF.